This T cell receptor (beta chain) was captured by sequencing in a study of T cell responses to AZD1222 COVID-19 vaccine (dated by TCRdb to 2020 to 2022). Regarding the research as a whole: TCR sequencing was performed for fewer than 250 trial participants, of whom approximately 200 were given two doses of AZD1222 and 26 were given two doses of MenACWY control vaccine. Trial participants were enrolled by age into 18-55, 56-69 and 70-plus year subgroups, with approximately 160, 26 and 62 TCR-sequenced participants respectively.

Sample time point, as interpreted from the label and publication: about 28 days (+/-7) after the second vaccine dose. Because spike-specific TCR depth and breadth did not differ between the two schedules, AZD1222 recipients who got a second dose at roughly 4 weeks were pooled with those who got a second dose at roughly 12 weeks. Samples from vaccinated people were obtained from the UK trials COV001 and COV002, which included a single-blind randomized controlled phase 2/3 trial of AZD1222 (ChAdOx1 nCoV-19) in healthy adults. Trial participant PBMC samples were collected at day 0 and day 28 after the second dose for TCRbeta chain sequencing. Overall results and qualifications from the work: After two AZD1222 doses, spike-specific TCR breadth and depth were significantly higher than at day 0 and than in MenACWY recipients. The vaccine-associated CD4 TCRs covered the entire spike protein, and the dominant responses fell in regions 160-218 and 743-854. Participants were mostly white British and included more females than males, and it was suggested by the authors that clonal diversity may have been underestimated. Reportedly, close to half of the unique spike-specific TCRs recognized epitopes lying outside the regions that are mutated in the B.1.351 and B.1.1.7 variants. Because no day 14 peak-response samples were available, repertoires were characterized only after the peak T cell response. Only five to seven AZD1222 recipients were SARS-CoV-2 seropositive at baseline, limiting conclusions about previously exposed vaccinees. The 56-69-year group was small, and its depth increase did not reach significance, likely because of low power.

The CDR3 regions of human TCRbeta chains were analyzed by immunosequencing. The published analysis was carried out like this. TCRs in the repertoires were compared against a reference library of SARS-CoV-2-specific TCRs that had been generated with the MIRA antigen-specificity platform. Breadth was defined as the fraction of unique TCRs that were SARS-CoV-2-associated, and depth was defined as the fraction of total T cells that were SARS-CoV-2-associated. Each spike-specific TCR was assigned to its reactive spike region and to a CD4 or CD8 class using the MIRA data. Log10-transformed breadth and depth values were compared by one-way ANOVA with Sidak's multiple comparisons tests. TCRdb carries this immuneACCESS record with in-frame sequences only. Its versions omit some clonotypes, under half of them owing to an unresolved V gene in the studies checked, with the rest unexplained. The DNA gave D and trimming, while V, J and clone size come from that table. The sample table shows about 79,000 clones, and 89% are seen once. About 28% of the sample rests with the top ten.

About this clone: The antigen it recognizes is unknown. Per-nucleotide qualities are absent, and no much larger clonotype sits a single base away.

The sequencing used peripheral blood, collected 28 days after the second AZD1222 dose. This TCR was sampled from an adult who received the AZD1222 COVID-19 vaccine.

The DNA sequence is given as TGCGCCAGCAGCCTTGGGGTTGTGACTAATGAAAAACTGTTTTTT. This sequence encodes CASSLGVVTNEKLFF. Rearrangement joined TRBV5-1 to TRBJ1-4; no D gene is confidently identified. Measured from the cysteine to the phenylalanine, the CDR3 is 15 residues long. Here the CDR3 DNA is all that survives: 45 bases in frame from base 1. According to the germline V gene, CDR1 reads SGHRS and CDR2 reads YFSETQ. V is cut by 4 bases and J by 2 bases, and the space between the germline ends is 12 bases. Supplemented by the reference TRBV5-1 and TRBJ1-4 proteins around the CDR3, the complete variable domain is KAGVTQTPRYLIKTRGQQVTLSCSPISGHRSVSWYQQTPGQGLQFLFEYFSETQRNKGNFPGRFSGRQFSNSRSEMNVSTLELGDSALYLCASSLGVVTNEKLFFGSGTQLSVL.